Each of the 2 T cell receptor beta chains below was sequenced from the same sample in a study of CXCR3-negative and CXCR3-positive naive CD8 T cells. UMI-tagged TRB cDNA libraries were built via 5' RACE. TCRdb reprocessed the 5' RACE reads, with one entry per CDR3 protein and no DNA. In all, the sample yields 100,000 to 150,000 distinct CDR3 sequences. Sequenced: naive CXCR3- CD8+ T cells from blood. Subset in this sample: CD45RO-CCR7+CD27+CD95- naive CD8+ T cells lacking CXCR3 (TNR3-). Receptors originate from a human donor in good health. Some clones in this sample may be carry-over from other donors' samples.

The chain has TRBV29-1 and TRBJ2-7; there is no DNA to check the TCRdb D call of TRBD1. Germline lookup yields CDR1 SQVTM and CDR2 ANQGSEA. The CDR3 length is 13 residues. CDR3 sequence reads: CSVSGTARDEQYF.

The CDR3 sequence is CASSLPSGFVNEQFF. This chain links TRBV5-6 with TRBJ2-1; there is no DNA to check the TCRdb D call of TRBD2. There are 15 residues in the CDR3. CDR1 and CDR2 (germline): SGHDT, YYEEEE.